This T cell receptor beta chain was captured by sequencing in a study of neurological immune-mediated disorders. TCRdb independently ran MiXCR on the 5' RACE reads; one entry per CDR3 protein. The table shows around 50,000 distinct CDR3 sequences, with 3.5% occurring only once. This clonotype was observed many times. The ends lost 1 base at V and 1 base at J; junction bases unmatched: 4. The CDR3 loop spans 16 amino acids. Sequences were obtained from PBMCs. The origin of this receptor is a woman aged 25 to 39 with multiple sclerosis. The chain couples TRBV12-3 or TRBV12-4 to TRBJ1-5; TRBD1 matches 7 bases. DNA of the CDR3: TGTGCCAGCAGTTTAGAGGGGGCCTTAAGCAATCAGCCCCAGCATTTT. Amino acid sequence: CASSLEGALSNQPQHF.